Below, 4 T cell receptor beta chains from the same sample are listed, as sequenced in a study of T cells expressing NK-cell markers. TCRdb re-called the 5' RACE reads and shows each CDR3 protein once, DNA omitted. This table lists 120,000 to 150,000 distinct CDR3 sequences. The source material was blood T cells: a sorted CD56 or NKG2C T cell subset, CD4+ or CD8+ T cells, or bulk PBMC T cells (not recorded which). All receptors come from a man aged 18 to 30 in good health.

The V call is TRBV6-1, the J call TRBJ2-5. Germline lookup yields CDR1 MNHNS and CDR2 SASEGT. This CDR3 has 15 residues. CDR3: CASSQSLESQETQYF.

The gene calls are TRBV12-3 or TRBV12-4 and TRBJ2-3; TCRdb calls TRBD1, which cannot be checked without DNA. This CDR3 has 17 amino acids. The CDR3 loop reads CASSSPGEGPNTDTQYF.

The V gene is TRBV7-7, the J gene TRBJ2-2. Germline V gene lookup returns CDR1 SSHAT and CDR2 FNYEAQ (reference sequence). The CDR3 is 12 amino acids. The chain's CDR3 is CASRKTDGELFF.

V is TRBV7-9 and J is TRBJ2-7. Looked up from germline, CDR1 is SEHNR and CDR2 is FQNEAQ (reference sequence). The CDR3 is 14 amino acids. CDR3 loop: CASSASENTYEQYF.